The clone carrying this TCR beta chain was recorded many times. Its antigen is currently unknown. Additional DNA sequences in this sample encode the identical CDR3. CDR1 is MNHEY and CDR2 is SMNVEV in the germline V gene (reference sequence). Deletions cut 4 bases from V and 0 bases from J, with 7 bases between. This CDR3 is built from 13 residues. The data were produced by immunoSEQ multiplex PCR, yet TCRdb's version contains in-frame clones alone and is incomplete. The table records more than 1 million clones, approximately 80% of them present only once. The data originate from a study of shared clonotypes between healthy human individuals. Study-level points and caveats: Despite large depth, sorted-subset datasets appeared incompletely sequenced. Several donors shared around 5% of their naive CD4 clonotypes.

The chain carries TRBV27 and TRBJ2-7, with D unresolved. The sequence derives from a man younger than 35 in good health. Some clones in this sample may be carry-over from other donors' samples. The sample was memory CD4+ T cells from PBMCs. The subset was: CD45RA-negative fraction. CDR3 in DNA: TGTGCCAGCAGTTCACAGAACTCCTACGAGCAGTACTTC. This codes for CASSSQNSYEQYF.